These 31 T cell receptor beta chains originate from one sample sequenced in a study of blood T cell repertoires in COVID-19 (TCRdb year 2020). Library creation used the immunoSEQ multiplex PCR assay. Entries here come from immuneACCESS through TCRdb and include only in-frame sequences with V and J called. Some clones fail to appear in such tables; in the studies checked, an unresolved V gene covers under half of the shortfall, and the cause of the remainder is unknown. Within this sample are some 200,000 clones, with 70% to 90% of them counted one time only. Clones ranked in the top ten supply 5.9% of the sample. Sequencing input: peripheral blood. These receptors were obtained from a man older than 75 with acute or convalescent COVID-19.

This chain uses TRBV6-5 with TRBJ1-4; D is unclear. The CDR3 runs to 13 residues. V gave up 6 bases and J gave up 6 bases, with 11 bases separating them. The germline gives CDR1 MNHEY, CDR2 SVGAGI. CDR3 loop: CASSPVMDEKLFF. CDR3 in DNA: TGTGCCAGCAGCCCAGTTATGGATGAAAAACTGTTTTTT.

V gene TRBV3-1 (or the pseudogene TRBV3-2) combines with J gene TRBJ1-1; no clear D gene. V lost 1 base and J lost 0, with 9 bases in between. Looked up from germline, CDR1 is LGHDT and CDR2 is YNNKEL (reference sequence). The CDR3 is 15 residues long. The CDR3 is CASSQGTVMNTEAFF. The DNA for the CDR3 is TGTGCCAGCAGCCAAGGAACGGTCATGAACACTGAAGCTTTCTTT.

V and J are TRBV3-1 (or the pseudogene TRBV3-2) and TRBJ1-2, with D perhaps matching TRBD1 (5 bases). This CDR3 spans 14 amino acids. Germline V gives CDR1 LGHDT, CDR2 YNNKEL (reference sequence). V lost 0 bases, J lost 8 bases, and 13 bases lay in between. The CDR3 DNA reads as TGTGCCAGCAGCCAAGATCTGGGGCGGGGCGGCTACACCTTC. It encodes CASSQDLGRGGYTF.

V gene TRBV18 combines with J gene TRBJ2-1; TRBD2 aligns across 10 bases. CDR1 and CDR2 from the germline V gene are KGHSH and LQKENI. Trimming removed 0 bases from V and 6 bases from J; junction bases left unmatched: 11. This CDR3 has 18 residues. The CDR3 nucleotides read TGTGCCAGCTCACCACCGGGGGCTAGCGGGGGACAACGCAATGAGCAGTTCTTC. Its protein is CASSPPGASGGQRNEQFF.

V gene TRBV7-2 combines with J gene TRBJ1-6; TRBD1 matches at 7 bases. This CDR3 contains 15 residues. Germline loops: CDR1 SGHTA, CDR2 FQGNSA. With 5 bases clipped from V and 6 bases from J, the junction kept 7 bases outside the gene matches. CDR3 in amino acids: CASSPTGVGNSPLHF. CDR3 coding DNA: TGTGCCAGCAGCCCAACAGGGGTGGGTAATTCACCCCTCCACTTT.

The chain joins TRBV18 to TRBJ2-1; 13 bases line up with TRBD2. Per germline, CDR1 KGHSH and CDR2 LQKENI. There are 16 residues in the CDR3. Germline trimming cut 5 bases from V and 7 bases from J; bases unmatched to any gene: 8. CDR3 nucleotide sequence: TGTGCCAGCTCAACCGGGACTAGCGGGATTGGGAATGAGCAGTTCTTC. This translates into CASSTGTSGIGNEQFF.

DNA for the CDR3: TGTGCCAGCAGTGAGGGGCGGCTAGAGAACACCGGGGAGCTGTTTTTT. This translates into CASSEGRLENTGELFF. The chain couples TRBV6-1 to TRBJ2-2; the D gene is possibly TRBD1 (5 bases). Germline V gene data show CDR1 as MNHNS and CDR2 as SASEGT. The CDR3 is 16 amino acids. The V end was cut by 3 bases, the J end by 1 base, with 12 bases between.

The J gene is TRBJ2-1, the V gene TRBV7-9, with D possibly being TRBD2 (6 bases). Germline-derived CDR1 and CDR2 are SEHNR and FQNEAQ (reference sequence). V was shortened by 5 bases and J by 6 bases, with 17 bases between the two germline ends. The CDR3 loop spans 15 amino acids. The CDR3 protein is CASSRIGPGLNEQFF. CDR3 bases: TGTGCCAGCAGCCGAATTGGACCGGGACTCAATGAGCAGTTCTTC.

This clone is a singleton in its sample. The chain is built from TRBV6-5 and TRBJ2-5; 7 bases fit TRBD1. The CDR3 totals 13 residues. The germline V gene encodes CDR1 MNHEY and CDR2 SVGAGI. Trimming took 7 bases from V and 4 from J; bases not matched to a gene: 6. CDR3 sequence: CASKRQGRETQYF. Here the CDR3 DNA reads TGTGCCAGCAAAAGACAGGGTAGAGAGACCCAGTACTTC.

In its sample, this clone was seen once. The chain links TRBV28 to TRBJ1-2, with 7 bases identical to TRBD1. J was trimmed by 5 bases and V by 5 bases; bases with no gene match: 8. CDR1 is MDHEN and CDR2 is SYDVKM in the germline V gene. The CDR3 runs 14 residues. The CDR3 coding sequence is TGTGCCAGCAGTCCCCCGGGACAGCCGTATGGCTACACCTTC. This gives the protein CASSPPGQPYGYTF.

The chain has TRBV6-4 and TRBJ2-6, with D uncertain. Germline V gives CDR1 MRHNA, CDR2 SNTAGT. The CDR3 contains 14 residues. V lost 5 bases and J lost 0, with 5 bases in between. CDR3 amino acids: CASSQFSGANVLTF. Here the CDR3 DNA reads TGTGCCAGCAGTCAATTCTCTGGGGCCAACGTCCTGACTTTC.

The CDR3 is CAISEFQGLGKETQYF. The CDR3 DNA is TGTGCCATCAGTGAGTTCCAGGGACTGGGGAAGGAGACCCAGTACTTC. The chain recombines TRBV10-3 with TRBJ2-5; D may be TRBD2 (6 bases). Germline loops: CDR1 ENHRY, CDR2 SYGVKD. Trimming stripped 1 base from V and 5 bases from J, with 17 bases between. The CDR3 has 16 amino acids.

The rearrangement links TRBV7-8 to TRBJ1-5, with 8 positions matching TRBD1. Germline assignment: CDR1 SGHVS and CDR2 FQNEAQ. V trimming: 5 bases; J trimming: 5 bases; junction bases outside the gene matches: 8. This CDR3 spans 15 amino acids. CDR3 sequence: CASSLRTGGYQPQHF. CDR3 DNA sequence: TGTGCCAGCAGCCTGAGAACAGGGGGATATCAGCCCCAGCATTTT.

This rearrangement joins TRBV7-9 to TRBJ2-1; D might be TRBD2 (5 bases). The CDR3 length is 16 residues. Between the trimmed V and J ends, which lost 1 base and 3 bases, there was a span of 13 bases. Germline V gene lookup returns CDR1 SEHNR and CDR2 FQNEAQ (reference sequence). The CDR3 loop reads CASSLGLYRDYNEQFF. The CDR3 DNA reads TGTGCCAGCAGCTTAGGCCTCTACCGGGACTACAATGAGCAGTTCTTC.

This chain joins TRBV5-4 and TRBJ2-4; D perhaps matches TRBD1 (5 bases). The CDR3 runs to 15 residues. Germline lookup yields CDR1 SGHNT and CDR2 YYREEE (reference sequence). The V and J ends lost 0 bases and 1 base respectively, with 8 bases between them. The CDR3 DNA sequence: TGTGCCAGCAGCTTGGGGGGCCTTGCCAAAAACATTCAGTACTTC. Translated, it gives CASSLGGLAKNIQYF.

The chain has TRBV18 and TRBJ2-2; TRBD1 matches at 9 bases. Germline CDR1 and CDR2: KGHSH and LQKENI. This CDR3 is 16 amino acids long. Trimming took 3 bases from V and 6 from J; bases not matched to a gene: 8. The DNA for the CDR3 is TGTGCCAGCTCACCCGGCGGGACAGGGTATCCCGGGGAGCTGTTTTTT. Protein sequence: CASSPGGTGYPGELFF.

This chain joins TRBV19 and TRBJ2-5; TRBD1 matches at 10 bases. The CDR3 length is 17 residues. Germline V gives CDR1 LNHDA, CDR2 SQIVND (reference sequence). V gave up 5 bases and J gave up 5 bases; unmatched junction bases: 14. The CDR3 DNA follows: TGTGCCAGTAGTGTATCGAGACTGCGGGACAGGGGCGAGACCCAGTACTTC. Amino acid sequence: CASSVSRLRDRGETQYF.

V is TRBV6-5 and J is TRBJ1-1; no clear D gene. There are 14 residues in the CDR3. Germline V gene data show CDR1 as MNHEY and CDR2 as SVGAGI. V was trimmed by 6 bases and J by 0 bases, leaving 11 bases between them. Written as DNA, the CDR3 is TGTGCCAGCAGGAGGGTATTTTTGAACACTGAAGCTTTCTTT. The encoded protein is CASRRVFLNTEAFF.

This clone turned up a few times. This chain uses TRBV7-2 with TRBJ1-2; weak D call: TRBD1 (5 bases). Germline loops: CDR1 SGHTA, CDR2 FQGNSA. The CDR3 length is 14 residues. V lost 2 bases, J lost 2 bases, and 9 bases lay in between. This chain's CDR3 is CASSLSQGNYGYTF. As DNA, the CDR3 is TGTGCCAGCAGCTTAAGTCAGGGAAACTATGGCTACACCTTC.

The chain carries TRBV27 and TRBJ2-3, with TRBD1 matching over 7 bases. The CDR3 has 15 residues. After removal of 2 bases from V and 1 base from J, the junction contained 3 bases not matched to a gene. CDR1 and CDR2 from the germline V gene are MNHEY and SMNVEV (reference sequence). The CDR3 loop is CASSLRGLGTDTQYF. In DNA, the CDR3 is TGTGCCAGCAGTTTAAGGGGGCTGGGCACAGATACGCAGTATTTT.

This clone has more than one count but fewer than ten. CDR3 DNA: TGTGCCAGCCGACTAGCGGGAGTCGAAAATGAGCAGTTCTTC. It specifies CASRLAGVENEQFF. V and J are TRBV2 and TRBJ2-1; 12 bases are a match to TRBD2. The V and J ends lost 8 bases and 7 bases, in that order; junction bases with no gene match: 6. Germline CDR1 SNHLY, CDR2 FYNNEI. CDR3 length equals 14 residues. Supplemented by reference TRBV2 and TRBJ2-1, the full variable domain reads EPEVTQTPSHQVTQMGQEVILRCVPISNHLYFYWYRQILGQKVEFLVSFYNNEISEKSEIFDDQFSVERPDGSNFTLKIRSTKLEDSAMYFCASRLAGVENEQFFGPGTRLTVL.

V usage is TRBV29-1 and J usage is TRBJ2-2, with TRBD2 as a possible D gene (6 bases). Per germline, CDR1 SQVTM and CDR2 ANQGSEA. The CDR3 runs 15 residues. V was trimmed by 2 bases and J by 1 base, leaving 11 bases between them. CDR3 sequence: CSVEYRGKNTGELFF. In nucleotides, the CDR3 is TGCAGCGTTGAATATCGGGGGAAGAACACCGGGGAGCTGTTTTTT.

This clone showed up just a few times. This chain joins TRBV10-2 and TRBJ1-5, with 8 bases matching TRBD1. The V and J ends lost 0 bases and 4 bases, in that order; junction bases with no gene match: 2. The CDR3 extends over 15 amino acids. CDR1 and CDR2 (germline): WSHSY, SAAADI. Here the CDR3 DNA reads TGCGCCAGCAGTGAGTCGGGACAGGTAAATCAGCCCCAGCATTTT. Protein product: CASSESGQVNQPQHF.

The rearrangement uses TRBV7-3 and TRBJ1-3; no reliable D call. Between the trimmed V and J ends, which lost 4 bases and 0 bases, there was a span of 7 bases. The germline V gene has CDR1 SGHTA and CDR2 FQGTGA. The CDR3 is made up of 14 amino acids. The CDR3 here is CASSSTISGNTIYF. The DNA of the CDR3 is TGTGCCAGCAGCTCCACAATCTCTGGAAACACCATATATTTT.

This rearrangement joins TRBV18 to TRBJ2-3, with TRBD1 matching 7 bases. This CDR3 region has 14 residues. CDR1 is KGHSH, CDR2 LQKENI, per germline. Trimming cost V 3 bases and J 6 bases; bases outside gene matches: 6. The CDR3 nucleotides are TGTGCCAGCTCACCCGGACAGGAGTGGGATACGCAGTATTTT. It is translated as CASSPGQEWDTQYF.

The chain has TRBV7-6 and TRBJ2-7; D is ambiguous. Trimming removed 7 bases from V and 3 bases from J, with 13 bases in between. This CDR3 contains 13 residues. The V gene's germline CDR1 is SGHVS and CDR2 FNYEAQ. CDR3 nucleotide sequence: TGTGCCAGCACCCTAGGATCCGGCTACGAGCAGTACTTC. Residues: CASTLGSGYEQYF.

This chain joins TRBV23-1 and TRBJ1-1; 8 nucleotides match TRBD1. TRBV23-1 carries the ORF label, with uncertain function. With V trimmed by 4 bases and J by 4 bases, 11 bases remained unmatched. The CDR3 consists of 16 residues. The DNA of the CDR3 is TGCGCCAGCAGTCCCCAAAGCGGACAGGGAGCCACTGAAGCTTTCTTT. Residues: CASSPQSGQGATEAFF.

The J gene is TRBJ1-4, the V gene TRBV29-1; D is perhaps TRBD1 (5 bases). CDR3 length: 15 amino acids. Germline values: CDR1 SQVTM, CDR2 ANQGSEA. Deletions cut 4 bases from V and 0 bases from J, with 12 bases between. The CDR3 DNA follows: TGCAGCGTTGCCCAACAGGACACAACTAATGAAAAACTGTTTTTT. It translates to CSVAQQDTTNEKLFF.

The chain carries TRBV7-9 and TRBJ2-5; 7 bases align to TRBD2. J lost 2 bases, V lost 5 bases, and 5 bases had no gene match. The length of the CDR3 is 14 residues. Germline V gene sequence: CDR1 SEHNR, CDR2 FQNEAQ (reference sequence). This CDR3 reads CASSPGLPQETQYF. CDR3 coding DNA: TGTGCCAGCAGCCCGGGACTACCGCAAGAGACCCAGTACTTC.

V usage is TRBV24-1 and J usage is TRBJ2-5; D is unclear. Germline V gene sequence: CDR1 KGHDR, CDR2 SFDVKD. Between the trimmed V and J ends, which lost 2 bases and 1 base, there was a span of 16 bases. This CDR3 comprises 17 residues. CDR3 in amino acids: CATSDSGRKTLQETQYF. Written as DNA, the CDR3 is TGTGCCACCAGTGATTCTGGCAGGAAAACCCTCCAAGAGACCCAGTACTTC.

The rearrangement uses TRBV6-5 and TRBJ1-4; 8 nucleotides align to TRBD1. Unmatched junction bases numbered 8, after V lost 8 bases and J lost 3 bases. The germline gives CDR1 MNHEY, CDR2 SVGAGI. This CDR3 spans 15 amino acids. The CDR3 reads CASENRGFSNEKLFF. The CDR3, as DNA: TGTGCCAGCGAAAACAGGGGGTTTTCTAATGAAAAACTGTTTTTT.